This T cell receptor beta chain comes out of a study of patients and donors after allogeneic stem cell transplantation. TCRdb recomputed calls from the RT-PCR reads with MiXCR, one row per CDR3 protein. This table has 40,000 to 45,000 distinct CDR3 sequences, under 40% appearing once. V dropped 2 bases and J dropped 2 bases, with 13 bases sitting between them. CDR3 length: 15 residues. CDR1 is ENHRY, CDR2 SYGVKD, per germline. The TCR originated in a human donor who was either an allogeneic HSCT recipient or a stem cell or donor lymphocyte infusion donor (not recorded which). It is not recorded whose cells these are; they may come from a transplant donor. The chain recombines TRBV10-3 with TRBJ2-7, with a possible D match to TRBD2 (6 bases). Sequenced sample: blood, either unsorted or a sorted T cell fraction (not recorded which). CDR3 in amino acids: CAISERKEGPYEQYF. DNA of the CDR3: TGTGCCATCAGTGAGCGAAAGGAGGGGCCCTACGAGCAGTACTTC.